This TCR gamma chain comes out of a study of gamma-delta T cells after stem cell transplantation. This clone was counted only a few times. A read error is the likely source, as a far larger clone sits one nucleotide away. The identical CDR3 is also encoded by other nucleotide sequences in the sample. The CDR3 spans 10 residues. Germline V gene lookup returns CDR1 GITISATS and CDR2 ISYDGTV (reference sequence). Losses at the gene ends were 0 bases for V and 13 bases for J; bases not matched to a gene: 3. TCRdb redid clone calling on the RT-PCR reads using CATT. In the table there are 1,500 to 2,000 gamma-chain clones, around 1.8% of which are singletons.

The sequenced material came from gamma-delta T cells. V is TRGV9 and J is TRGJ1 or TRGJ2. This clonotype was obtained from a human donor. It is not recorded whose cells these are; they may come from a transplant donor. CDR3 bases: TGTGCCTTGTGGGAGGTGCAAAAACTCTTT. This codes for CALWEVQKLF.